One sample yielded the 29 T cell receptor beta chains listed below, sequenced in a study of control samples from healthy donors and cancer patients. Profiling relied on immunoSEQ multiplex PCR, and the TCRdb table lists in-frame clones only, not all of them. The table has some 140,000 clones, around 95% seen once. The sequenced sample consisted of blood. All receptors come from a man in his forties in good health.

The V call is TRBV10-2, the J call TRBJ2-3; D gene unclear. Trimming pared 2 bases from V and 1 base from J, leaving 1 base between. The CDR3 covers 12 residues. Germline V CDR1 and CDR2: WSHSY, SAAADI. In nucleotides, the CDR3 is TGCGCCAGCAGTGAGGGCACAGATACGCAGTATTTT. Its translation: CASSEGTDTQYF.

The rearrangement uses TRBV7-2 and TRBJ2-7; D may be TRBD1 or TRBD2 (5 bases each). V was clipped by 5 bases and J by 0 bases, with 14 bases between them. Germline CDR1 SGHTA, CDR2 FQGNSA. The CDR3 runs 15 residues. This CDR3 reads CASSTSGTGSYEQYF. For the CDR3, the DNA is TGTGCCAGCAGCACCTCCGGGACGGGCTCCTACGAGCAGTACTTC.

J is TRBJ1-2 and V is TRBV24-1, with TRBD1 matching over 8 bases. Losses at the gene ends were 7 bases for V and 0 bases for J; bases not matched to a gene: 3. The CDR3 contains 14 residues. Germline assignment: CDR1 KGHDR and CDR2 SFDVKD. The DNA for the CDR3 is TGTGCCACCAGGGGGGACAGGACTAACTATGGCTACACCTTC. It translates to CATRGDRTNYGYTF.

The chain carries TRBV7-9 and TRBJ2-1; D could derive from TRBD1 or TRBD2 (6 bases each). Germline V CDR1 and CDR2: SEHNR, FQNEAQ (reference sequence). V was pared by 1 base and J by 1 base, with 11 bases between. The CDR3 consists of 16 residues. The CDR3 region is CASSLVWGASYNEQFF. CDR3 in DNA: TGTGCCAGCAGCTTAGTGTGGGGGGCATCCTACAATGAGCAGTTCTTC.

This chain connects TRBV30 to TRBJ1-3; D unresolved. Trimming stripped 0 bases from V and 4 bases from J, with 10 bases between. This CDR3 is 14 amino acids long. Germline CDR1 GTSNPN, CDR2 SVGIG (reference sequence). This CDR3 is CAWSVAVSGNTIYF. The DNA of the CDR3 is TGTGCCTGGAGTGTAGCTGTTTCCGGAAACACCATATATTTT.

The chain uses TRBV28 and TRBJ1-5, with TRBD1 matching 10 bases. The CDR3 totals 16 residues. V lost 3 bases, J lost 5 bases, and 7 bases stayed unmatched. Germline values: CDR1 MDHEN, CDR2 SYDVKM. The CDR3 DNA sequence: TGTGCCAGCAGTTTCCGGCCGGGACAGGGGCATCAGCCCCAGCATTTT. Its translation is CASSFRPGQGHQPQHF.

This sequence joins TRBV5-1 and TRBJ2-7; TRBD2 aligns across 9 bases. This CDR3 is 16 amino acids long. V lost 4 bases and J lost 2; bases outside the gene matches: 10. Per germline, CDR1 SGHRS and CDR2 YFSETQ. The DNA of the CDR3 is TGCGCCAGCAGCCTCACAACTAGCGGGCGCCCCTACGAGCAGTACTTC. Its translation is CASSLTTSGRPYEQYF.

The V call is TRBV5-1, the J call TRBJ2-1, with D perhaps assigned TRBD1 or TRBD2 (5 bases each). The CDR3 runs to 16 residues. V was shortened by 1 base and J by 4 bases, with 15 bases between the two germline ends. The germline CDR1 and CDR2 sequences are SGHRS and YFSETQ. In DNA, the CDR3 is TGCGCCAGCAGCTTGCCCCCCGGGGCCCATTACAATGAGCAGTTCTTC. Translation gives CASSLPPGAHYNEQFF.

This rearrangement joins TRBV5-1 to TRBJ2-3; 13 bases map to TRBD2. After removal of 0 bases from V and 5 bases from J, the junction contained 6 bases not matched to a gene. Germline V gene lookup returns CDR1 SGHRS and CDR2 YFSETQ. The CDR3 has 17 amino acids. CDR3 sequence: CASSLGRTSGGGDTQYF. In DNA form, the CDR3 reads TGCGCCAGCAGCTTGGGCCGGACTAGCGGGGGCGGAGATACGCAGTATTTT.

As for this clone: This same CDR3 is encoded by further DNA sequences in the sample. The J gene is TRBJ1-5, the V gene TRBV28; D gene unclear. The V and J ends lost 6 bases and 5 bases respectively, with 5 bases between them. CDR1 is MDHEN, CDR2 SYDVKM, per germline. The CDR3 is made up of 11 amino acids. CDR3 DNA sequence: TGTGCCAGCAGCTCTTATCAGCCCCAGCATTTT. This translates into CASSSYQPQHF.

V is TRBV11-2 and J is TRBJ2-4; 7 nucleotides match TRBD1. This CDR3 is 19 amino acids long. Germline-derived CDR1 and CDR2 are SGHAT and FQNNGV. J was trimmed by 0 bases and V by 3 bases; bases with no gene match: 14. The CDR3 region has the DNA TGTGCCAGCAGCTTCGTTAGGGACAGCGAGCGTCTAGCCAAAAACATTCAGTACTTC. It codes for CASSFVRDSERLAKNIQYF.

This chain uses TRBV5-1 with TRBJ2-1; 13 bases agree with TRBD2. Germline V gene lookup returns CDR1 SGHRS and CDR2 YFSETQ. The CDR3 extends over 17 amino acids. V was clipped by 2 bases and J by 0 bases; unmatched bases: 2. CDR3 nucleotides: TGCGCCAGCAGCTTTGGACTAGCGGGGGACTCCTACAATGAGCAGTTCTTC. Protein sequence: CASSFGLAGDSYNEQFF.

This chain links TRBV7-9 with TRBJ1-4; no firm D call. Trimming shortened V by 5 bases and J by 2 bases, and 9 bases separated the two germline ends. CDR3 size: 14 residues. CDR1 and CDR2 (germline): SEHNR, FQNEAQ (reference sequence). The CDR3 nucleotides are TGTGCCAGCAGCATATCCGGGACTAATGAAAAACTGTTTTTT. Protein product: CASSISGTNEKLFF.

For this clone: This sample also contains other DNA sequences that code for the same CDR3. The J gene is TRBJ1-1, the V gene TRBV19; D perhaps matches TRBD1 (5 bases). V was cut by 3 bases and J by 5 bases, with 7 bases left in between. The germline V gene has CDR1 LNHDA and CDR2 SQIVND (reference sequence). This CDR3 spans 12 amino acids. The CDR3 nucleotides read TGTGCCAGTAGTATGTCAGGGACTGAAGCTTTCTTT. This codes for CASSMSGTEAFF.

This clone appeared a single time. This sequence joins TRBV18 and TRBJ2-7; 7 bases align to TRBD1. V lost 6 bases, J lost 6 bases, and 11 bases stayed unmatched. The germline V gene encodes CDR1 KGHSH and CDR2 LQKENI. The CDR3 consists of 14 residues. For the CDR3, the DNA is TGTGCCAGCTCCCCGGGACAGCAGAGGGGCGAGCAGTACTTC. The encoded protein is CASSPGQQRGEQYF.

The rearrangement links TRBV3-1 (or the pseudogene TRBV3-2) to TRBJ2-2, with D hard to call. Germline CDR1 LGHDT, CDR2 YNNKEL (reference sequence). V was shortened by 11 bases and J by 0 bases, with 10 bases between the two germline ends. The CDR3 has 13 amino acids. This CDR3 is CAAIEANTGELFF. The CDR3 DNA reads TGTGCCGCTATAGAAGCGAACACCGGGGAGCTGTTTTTT.

J is TRBJ2-1 and V is TRBV27, with 11 bases aligning to TRBD2. This CDR3 has 14 residues. The germline V gene has CDR1 MNHEY and CDR2 SMNVEV (reference sequence). Trimming removed 6 bases from V and 7 bases from J; junction bases left unmatched: 5. The CDR3 region is CASSRGTSGNEQFF. The CDR3 DNA is TGTGCCAGCAGCCGTGGGACTAGCGGAAATGAGCAGTTCTTC.

The rearrangement uses TRBV10-1 and TRBJ2-1, with 12 bases that match TRBD2. CDR1 and CDR2 from the germline V gene are WNHNN and SYGVQD (reference sequence). The CDR3 runs to 15 residues. V lost 3 bases, J lost 6 bases, and 3 bases stayed unmatched. The CDR3 coding sequence is TGCGCCAGCAGTGATAAACTAGCGGGGGGCAATGAGCAGTTCTTC. Translation: CASSDKLAGGNEQFF.

In DNA, the CDR3 is TGTGCCACCTGGGGAGCAGGCAGCAATCAGCCCCAGCATTTT. It translates to CATWGAGSNQPQHF. The rearrangement links TRBV6-5 to TRBJ1-5; D remains unclear. The V gene's germline CDR1 is MNHEY and CDR2 SVGAGI. Deletions cut 10 bases from V and 1 base from J, with 14 bases between. This CDR3 has 14 amino acids.

The chain links TRBV4-3 to TRBJ2-6; D not certain. This CDR3 has 18 amino acids. Germline V gene sequence: CDR1 LGHNA, CDR2 YSLEER. V shed 4 bases and J shed 6 bases, with 22 bases lying between them. The CDR3 here is CASSPSNGFPLSANVLTF. The CDR3 bases are TGCGCCAGCAGCCCCTCGAACGGATTTCCGCTTTCGGCCAACGTCCTGACTTTC.

The V gene is TRBV4-1, the J gene TRBJ1-4, with a tentative D call TRBD1 (6 bases). The germline V gene encodes CDR1 MGHRA and CDR2 YSYEKL. CDR3 size: 15 residues. Trimming cost V 4 bases and J 8 bases, with 17 bases left between them. The CDR3 protein is CASSPEPGALEKLFF. The CDR3 DNA follows: TGCGCCAGCAGCCCCGAGCCGGGGGCCTTGGAAAAACTGTTTTTT.

The V gene is TRBV7-9, the J gene TRBJ1-5; no clear D gene. V was shortened by 5 bases and J by 3 bases, with 5 bases between the two germline ends. The V gene's germline CDR1 is SEHNR and CDR2 FQNEAQ (reference sequence). The CDR3 is 12 residues long. The CDR3 sequence is CASSLVNQPQHF. As DNA, the CDR3 is TGTGCCAGCAGCCTGGTCAATCAGCCCCAGCATTTT.

This sequence joins TRBV14 and TRBJ1-1; weak D call: TRBD1 (5 bases). The V gene lost 1 base and the J gene lost 0 bases, with 9 bases spanning the gap. This CDR3 is built from 15 residues. Looked up from germline, CDR1 is SGHDN and CDR2 is FVKESK. The CDR3 sequence is CASSQGGRMNTEAFF. CDR3 sequence (DNA): TGTGCCAGCAGCCAAGGGGGGAGGATGAACACTGAAGCTTTCTTT.

J is TRBJ1-4 and V is TRBV19, with D unresolved. Germline V gene lookup returns CDR1 LNHDA and CDR2 SQIVND (reference sequence). Trimming cost V 7 bases and J 0 bases, with 15 bases left between them. This CDR3 comprises 16 residues. CDR3 DNA: TGTGCCAGTATAGAGGACGGGTCGGCAACTAATGAAAAACTGTTTTTT. As protein: CASIEDGSATNEKLFF.

The genes are TRBV3-1 (or the pseudogene TRBV3-2) and TRBJ2-7; 9 bases are a match to TRBD2. CDR3 size: 16 residues. CDR1 LGHDT and CDR2 YNNKEL come from the germline V gene (reference sequence). After removal of 2 bases from V and 2 bases from J, the junction contained 7 bases not matched to a gene. The CDR3 loop is CASSQRTGTSPYEQYF. The CDR3 coding sequence is TGTGCCAGCAGCCAACGTACCGGGACTAGCCCCTACGAGCAGTACTTC.

The J gene is TRBJ2-1, the V gene TRBV6-2 or TRBV6-3; D not resolved. The germline V gene encodes CDR1 MNHEY and CDR2 SVGEGT. This CDR3 has 12 amino acids. Trimming took 2 bases from V and 5 from J, leaving 4 bases between them. The CDR3 coding sequence is TGTGCCAGCAGTTACCCCGACAATGAGCAGTTCTTC. Its translation: CASSYPDNEQFF.

The chain links TRBV9 to TRBJ1-3; D is unclear. V dropped 3 bases and J dropped 0 bases, with 10 bases sitting between them. From germline, CDR1 is SGDLS and CDR2 YYNGEE. This CDR3 region has 15 residues. In DNA form, the CDR3 reads TGTGCCAGCAGCGCCGACTGGAGCTCTGGAAACACCATATATTTT. Protein: CASSADWSSGNTIYF.

The rearrangement joins TRBV9 to TRBJ2-2; D is ambiguous. This CDR3 spans 13 amino acids. CDR1 SGDLS and CDR2 YYNGEE come from the germline V gene. Trimming took 4 bases from V and 7 from J, leaving 11 bases between them. CDR3 in amino acids: CASSPRPGGELFF. The CDR3, as DNA: TGTGCCAGCAGCCCCCGACCAGGCGGGGAGCTGTTTTTT. The whole variable domain, remainder taken from reference TRBV9 and TRBJ2-2, is DSGVTQTPKHLITATGQRVTLRCSPRSGDLSVYWYQQSLDQGLQFLIQYYNGEERAKGNILERFSAQQFPDLHSELNLSSLELGDSALYFCASSPRPGGELFFGEGSRLTVL.

The chain couples TRBV5-6 to TRBJ1-5; 7 bases agree with TRBD1. There are 13 residues in the CDR3. The V segment lost 3 bases and the J segment 4 bases; nucleotides outside the gene matches: 1. Germline values: CDR1 SGHDT, CDR2 YYEEEE. Here the CDR3 reads CASSSQGNQPQHF. The CDR3 coding sequence is TGTGCCAGCAGCTCACAGGGGAATCAGCCCCAGCATTTT. The full variable domain, in which reference TRBV5-6 and TRBJ1-5 provide the parts outside the CDR3, is DAGVTQSPTHLIKTRGQQVTLRCSPKSGHDTVSWYQQALGQGPQFIFQYYEEEERQRGNFPDRFSGHQFPNYSSELNVNALLLGDSALYLCASSSQGNQPQHFGDGTRLSIL.